The clone carrying this TCR beta chain was seen many times. TCR beta libraries were built with iRepertoire HTBI primers and Arm-PCR of CDR3 regions. TCRdb itself ran the multiplex PCR reads through MiXCR, one entry per CDR3 protein. The data contain around 250,000 distinct CDR3 sequences, around 18% of them singletons. The data derive from a study of regulatory T cells in long-lasting Graves disease. Time point defined: newly diagnosed GD, antithyroid drugs for less than 3 months. RNA isolated from PBMCs was used to make the TCR library. The CDR3 runs 14 residues. V lost 6 bases, J lost 2 bases, and 10 bases lay in between. Germline V CDR1 and CDR2: SGHTA, FQGNSA. The same specimen was also included in a second study, on T cells in Graves' hyperthyroidism and ophthalmopathy. That investigation notes: Subjects aged 18 to 65 presented with newly diagnosed hyperthyroidism of less than 2 months' duration. In simple terms, a model built on 13 V-J features told ophthalmopathy apart from stable hyperthyroidism.

This clonotype was sampled from a woman between 25 and 40 years old with Graves disease. The starting material was peripheral blood mononuclear cells (PBMCs), obtained at new diagnosis, from a patient treated with antithyroid drugs. This chain joins TRBV7-2 and TRBJ1-4; the D is unclear. The CDR3 here is CASRLTRTNEKLFF. CDR3 bases: TGTGCCAGCAGACTAACCAGGACTAATGAAAAACTGTTTTTT.